The clone carrying this T cell receptor beta chain was seen a single time. Its antigen is undetermined. J gave up 4 bases and V 0 bases, and 1 base lay outside the gene matches. Germline CDR1 and CDR2: LGHNA and YSLEER. The CDR3 consists of 15 residues. The data were obtained in a study of cytomegalovirus exposure and HLA in healthy donors. The PCR ran on 60 Vbeta and 13 Jbeta primers. Libraries were prepared by immunoSEQ multiplex PCR; TCRdb keeps only in-frame clonotypes and omits some of them. The sample lists about 82,000 clones, around 80% occurring once. General study findings and limits: Cytomegalovirus status was reportedly diagnosed by the classifier with high specificity and sensitivity. Segments of the TCR beta V type were, in most cases, productive about 87% or about 30% of the time in an earlier analysis. A few of the chains that were CMV-associated were confirmed in vitro to be specific for CMV antigens.

The sequence was collected from a human donor in good health. Sequencing was performed on PBMCs. The chain uses TRBV4-3 and TRBJ2-1, with 9 nucleotides matching TRBD2. CDR3 residues: CASSQDSGGYNEQFF. CDR3 sequence (DNA): TGCGCCAGCAGCCAAGATAGCGGGGGTTACAATGAGCAGTTCTTC.